The rows below give T cell receptor beta chains drawn from one sample of a study of blood T cell repertoires in COVID-19. Measured with immunoSEQ multiplex PCR; TCRdb has only the in-frame clones, and not every one. This sample has 200,000 or so clones, with approximately 81% found just once. The sequenced material came from peripheral blood. These receptors all stem from a woman older than 75 with acute or convalescent COVID-19. Both conserved end residues are part of each CDR3. The D gene is left open where the match is weak.

NA	TRBV3-1/TRBV3-2	TRBJ1-1	CASSLADRNTEAFF
TRBD2	TRBV19	TRBJ2-5	CASSIGSGGETQYF
NA	TRBV10-3	TRBJ1-2	CAITQGQSSNYGYTF
NA	TRBV5-6	TRBJ2-3	CASSLGGPSGTDTQYF
TRBD1	TRBV7-9	TRBJ1-4	CASSQGADEKLFF
NA	TRBV6-2/TRBV6-3	TRBJ1-4	CASSYRQGGEKLFF
NA	TRBV19	TRBJ2-7	CATSSSGAYEQYF
NA	TRBV2	TRBJ2-3	CASSEQGFTDTQYF
TRBD1	TRBV6-1	TRBJ1-1	CASSEVISPGGTEAFF
TRBD1	TRBV5-1	TRBJ2-1	CASSLSTGGRDGGTGEQFF
TRBD1	TRBV19	TRBJ1-4	CASSMDRATNEKLFF
NA	TRBV28	TRBJ2-5	CASSLFASRAETQYF
TRBD2	TRBV29-1	TRBJ2-1	CSARGVEGNNEQFF
NA	TRBV20-1	TRBJ1-1	CSASSGRGAGEAFF
TRBD1	TRBV27	TRBJ2-7	CASSSDRGVREQYF
TRBD1	TRBV18	TRBJ2-7	CASSPGDRNYEQYF
TRBD2	TRBV7-2	TRBJ2-5	CASSFGSGGVETQYF
NA	TRBV3-1/TRBV3-2	TRBJ2-7	CASSTSLGEAYEQYF
TRBD1	TRBV6-5	TRBJ1-6	CASRPGDRGNSPLHF
NA	TRBV13	TRBJ2-7	CASSLTGTTYEQYF
TRBD2	TRBV7-2	TRBJ2-1	CASSLAASGASSYNEQFF
NA	TRBV9	TRBJ2-7	CASSPGGVGEQYF
TRBD1	TRBV3-1/TRBV3-2	TRBJ1-1	CASSQAVPGGKNTEAFF
NA	TRBV7-9	TRBJ2-7	CASSPWTASYEQYF
TRBD1	TRBV19	TRBJ1-5	CASSIWGQNNQPQHF
NA	TRBV6-2/TRBV6-3	TRBJ1-2	CASSSGPDYGYTF
TRBD1	TRBV18	TRBJ1-2	CASSAIQGGTNYGYTF
NA	TRBV19	TRBJ1-1	CASSIAPGVTMNTEAFF
TRBD1	TRBV28	TRBJ2-1	CASSPPTGARHEQFF
NA	TRBV28	TRBJ2-2	CASSRQFLNTGELFF
NA	TRBV30	TRBJ1-2	CAWTGEYDYGYTF
NA	TRBV19	TRBJ2-3	CASSGGLNTDTQYF
TRBD2	TRBV19	TRBJ2-2	CASSIGTSGTAGELFF
NA	TRBV29-1	TRBJ1-1	CSVATGSSNTEAFF
TRBD1	TRBV4-2	TRBJ1-6	CASSQVRGQGNSPLHF
NA	TRBV14	TRBJ1-2	CASSQVTGAYGYTF
NA	TRBV27	TRBJ1-5	CASRRTLHGGDDQPQHF
NA	TRBV5-6	TRBJ1-2	CASSYNRDTNYGYTF
NA	TRBV12-3/TRBV12-4	TRBJ1-1	CASSYAAEAFF
NA	TRBV3-1/TRBV3-2	TRBJ2-1	CASSINGLYNEQFF
NA	TRBV30	TRBJ1-1	CAGGQLNTEAFF
TRBD2	TRBV5-6	TRBJ2-7	CASSFPAEIGLAGTYEQYF
TRBD1	TRBV19	TRBJ1-5	CASSIDPTGNSNQPQHF
TRBD2	TRBV28	TRBJ2-3	CASSQGSGGNTDTQYF
NA	TRBV10-2	TRBJ1-1	CASTRGEGAEAFF
NA	TRBV7-6	TRBJ1-1	CASSATGSEAFF
TRBD1	TRBV5-1	TRBJ2-7	CASSLEGQGAYEQYF
NA	TRBV10-3	TRBJ1-2	CAISKTETNYGYTF
NA	TRBV2	TRBJ1-1	CASSEQGLMNTEAFF
NA	TRBV19	TRBJ2-1	CASSSRSSSYNEQFF
NA	TRBV5-1	TRBJ2-3	CASSLGSGGTDTQYF
NA	TRBV24-1	TRBJ1-2	CATSDSIGGRGYGYTF
TRBD1	TRBV2	TRBJ1-1	CASRRTGVQNTEAFF
TRBD1	TRBV2	TRBJ1-5	CASSSTGGSNQPQHF
NA	TRBV12-3/TRBV12-4	TRBJ1-2	CASSLADYYGYTF
NA	TRBV5-1	TRBJ2-7	CASSTASAYEQYF
TRBD1	TRBV18	TRBJ2-3	CASSPGQGASDTQYF